The 24 T cell receptor beta chains below were found in one sample sequenced in a study of a mutant IDH1 vaccine in newly diagnosed glioma. Regarding time point: baseline, week 1 (first vaccination visit). Noted treatment: pre-vaccination baseline after standard-of-care therapy. Produced via immunoSEQ multiplex PCR; TCRdb's table is partial and in-frame only. The sample holds just under 95,000 clones, about 80% seen once. Sequenced here: PBMCs, sampled from a glioma patient treated with radiotherapy, temozolomide or both. These receptors all stem from a man aged 40-50 years with glioma.

The chain couples TRBV11-2 to TRBJ1-2; 8 bases line up with TRBD1. The CDR3 has 18 amino acids. After removal of 0 bases from V and 2 bases from J, the junction contained 11 bases not matched to a gene. CDR1 SGHAT and CDR2 FQNNGV come from the germline V gene. The CDR3 DNA is TGTGCCAGCAGCTTAGAGTCGGCAGGGGGCGGAGGGAACTATGGCTACACCTTC. Translated, it gives CASSLESAGGGGNYGYTF.

The chain recombines TRBV10-3 with TRBJ2-1, with 8 positions matching TRBD2. This CDR3 has 18 amino acids. Trimming at V came to 4 bases and at J to 5 bases, leaving 16 bases not matched to a gene. Germline CDR1 is ENHRY and CDR2 is SYGVKD. CDR3: CAISASQGSGSTHNEQFF. The CDR3 bases are TGTGCCATCAGTGCCAGTCAGGGGAGCGGGAGTACCCACAATGAGCAGTTCTTC.

V is TRBV6-6 and J is TRBJ2-5; possible D gene TRBD1, 8 bases. Between the trimmed V and J ends, which lost 4 bases and 3 bases, there was a span of 15 bases. The CDR3 has 15 residues. Germline CDR1 reads MNHNY; CDR2 reads SVGAGI (reference sequence). Here the CDR3 reads CASSSITGGEETQYF. The CDR3 DNA reads TGTGCCAGCAGTTCCATAACAGGGGGGGAAGAGACCCAGTACTTC.

The V gene is TRBV7-8, the J gene TRBJ1-1, with D maybe TRBD1 (5 bases). Germline V gives CDR1 SGHVS, CDR2 FQNEAQ. V lost 1 base and J 6 bases, leaving 15 bases between the germline ends. CDR3 length equals 15 residues. The CDR3 DNA reads TGTGCCAGCAGCTTAGTGTTGGCAGGGCGGGCTGAAGCTTTCTTT. Translated, it gives CASSLVLAGRAEAFF. Full variable domain (outside the CDR3, taken from reference TRBV7-8 and TRBJ1-1): GAGVSQSPRYKVAKRGQDVALRCDPISGHVSLFWYQQALGQGPEFLTYFQNEAQLDKSGLPSDRFFAERPEGSVSTLKIQRTQQEDSAVYLCASSLVLAGRAEAFFGQGTRLTVV.

The chain links TRBV5-4 to TRBJ1-1; D might be TRBD1 (6 bases). CDR1 is SGHNT, CDR2 YYREEE, per germline (reference sequence). The CDR3 runs to 13 residues. Trimming shortened V by 0 bases and J by 11 bases, and 14 bases separated the two germline ends. CDR3 sequence (DNA): TGTGCCAGCAGCTTGGCCCGGGGGCCGGTGGCTTTCTTT. Amino acids: CASSLARGPVAFF.

The chain has TRBV4-3 and TRBJ2-2, with a weak D call TRBD2 (5 bases). This CDR3 is 16 amino acids long. Trimming left V 3 bases short and J 0 bases short, with 11 bases between. The germline V gene has CDR1 LGHNA and CDR2 YSLEER. The DNA for the CDR3 is TGCGCCAGCAGCCAGGGTGCCGGGACGAACACCGGGGAGCTGTTTTTT. Protein product: CASSQGAGTNTGELFF.

As for this clone: Different DNA sequences within this sample yield the same CDR3. The J gene is TRBJ1-1, the V gene TRBV5-1, with no clear D. Germline V CDR1 and CDR2: SGHRS, YFSETQ. This CDR3 is 13 amino acids long. Deletions cut 4 bases from V and 4 bases from J, with 11 bases between. CDR3 sequence reads: CASSLRGGTEAFF. CDR3 nucleotide sequence: TGCGCCAGCAGCCTCCGGGGTGGCACTGAAGCTTTCTTT.

This clone has more than one count but fewer than ten. The chain has TRBV28 and TRBJ1-2, with no clear D. Germline V gene sequence: CDR1 MDHEN, CDR2 SYDVKM. Trimming stripped 4 bases from V and 4 bases from J, with 19 bases between. The length of the CDR3 is 16 residues. Here the CDR3 reads CASSSPTGGWGYGYTF. As DNA, the CDR3 is TGTGCCAGCAGTTCCCCCACCGGCGGTTGGGGCTATGGCTACACCTTC.

CDR3 region: CASSPHRATTDTQYF. Written as DNA, the CDR3 is TGTGCCAGCAGCCCCCATCGGGCAACCACAGATACGCAGTATTTT. This chain uses TRBV9 with TRBJ2-3, with D unclear. CDR1 and CDR2 from the germline V gene are SGDLS and YYNGEE. V was shortened by 4 bases and J by 2 bases, with 14 bases between the two germline ends. This CDR3 is 15 amino acids long.

V gene TRBV18 combines with J gene TRBJ1-2; maybe TRBD1 (5 bases). Germline V gene sequence: CDR1 KGHSH, CDR2 LQKENI. There are 16 residues in the CDR3. V lost 2 bases, J lost 1 base, and 14 bases lay in between. In DNA form, the CDR3 reads TGTGCCAGCTCACCAGTAACCGACAGATTTAACTATGGCTACACCTTC. Its protein product is CASSPVTDRFNYGYTF.

The chain carries TRBV6-4 and TRBJ1-6; 7 bases map to TRBD1. The CDR3 spans 13 residues. Germline trimming cut 6 bases from V and 8 bases from J; bases unmatched to any gene: 4. The V gene's germline CDR1 is MRHNA and CDR2 SNTAGT. Here the CDR3 reads CASRGGLDSPLHF. CDR3 DNA: TGTGCCAGCAGAGGGGGCTTGGATTCACCCCTCCACTTT.

The chain joins TRBV7-2 to TRBJ2-7; 7 positions match TRBD2. This CDR3 spans 13 amino acids. Germline values: CDR1 SGHTA, CDR2 FQGNSA. Trimming removed 5 bases from V and 7 bases from J; junction bases left unmatched: 8. The CDR3 sequence is CASSPRTRSEQYF. CDR3 nucleotides: TGTGCCAGCAGCCCAAGGACTAGATCTGAGCAGTACTTC.

The rearrangement uses TRBV7-2 and TRBJ2-7; TRBD1 is a possible D gene (5 bases). Between the trimmed V and J ends, which lost 0 bases and 7 bases, there was a span of 10 bases. The length of the CDR3 is 13 residues. Germline V gene sequence: CDR1 SGHTA, CDR2 FQGNSA. The CDR3 nucleotides are TGTGCCAGCAGCTTAGCCAGGGCAGGGGAGCAGTACTTC. It encodes CASSLARAGEQYF. The full variable domain, its missing parts supplied by reference TRBV7-2 and TRBJ2-7, is GAGVSQSPSNKVTEKGKDVELRCDPISGHTALYWYRQSLGQGLEFLIYFQGNSAPDKSGLPSDRFSAERTGGSVSTLTIQRTQQEDSAVYLCASSLARAGEQYFGPGTRLTVT.

The rearrangement links TRBV6-5 to TRBJ1-6, with 7 bases lining up with TRBD1. CDR1 MNHEY and CDR2 SVGAGI come from the germline V gene. The CDR3 spans 15 residues. V trimming: 6 bases; J trimming: 8 bases; junction bases outside the gene matches: 10. The CDR3 DNA reads TGTGCCAGCAGCCATACCAGACAGGGTTATTCACCCCTCCACTTT. Its translation: CASSHTRQGYSPLHF.

A word on this clone: Different DNA sequences within this sample yield the same CDR3. The DNA of the CDR3 is TGTGCCACCAGCAGAGATCCGCAGGGGATGAACACTGAAGCTTTCTTT. It translates to CATSRDPQGMNTEAFF. The rearrangement joins TRBV15 to TRBJ1-1; D might be TRBD1 (6 bases). The CDR3 runs 16 residues. Trimming took 0 bases from V and 0 from J, leaving 11 bases between them. The V gene's germline CDR1 is LNHNV and CDR2 YYDKDF (reference sequence).

This clone was observed a single time. The V gene is TRBV7-2, the J gene TRBJ1-4; D unclear. V lost 1 base, J lost 4 bases, and 10 bases lay in between. The V gene's germline CDR1 is SGHTA and CDR2 FQGNSA. This CDR3 spans 15 amino acids. The CDR3 nucleotides are TGTGCCAGCAGCTTAGTCGGGCCATATAATGAAAAACTGTTTTTT. The encoded protein is CASSLVGPYNEKLFF. Together with reference TRBV7-2 and TRBJ1-4, the CDR3 gives the full variable domain: GAGVSQSPSNKVTEKGKDVELRCDPISGHTALYWYRQSLGQGLEFLIYFQGNSAPDKSGLPSDRFSAERTGGSVSTLTIQRTQQEDSAVYLCASSLVGPYNEKLFFGSGTQLSVL.

This chain uses TRBV29-1 with TRBJ2-7, with 10 bases aligning to TRBD2. Unmatched junction bases numbered 4, after V lost 3 bases and J lost 5 bases. Germline values: CDR1 SQVTM, CDR2 ANQGSEA. The CDR3 loop spans 13 amino acids. The CDR3 DNA is TGCAGCGTTGAGGGAGCGGGAGGGGACGAGCAGTACTTC. Amino acid sequence: CSVEGAGGDEQYF.

The CDR3 loop is CASSQTGQPNEKLFF. CDR3 in DNA: TGTGCCAGCAGCCAAACGGGACAGCCAAATGAAAAACTGTTTTTT. J is TRBJ1-4 and V is TRBV4-2; 7 bases match TRBD1. Losses at the gene ends were 2 bases for V and 5 bases for J; bases not matched to a gene: 5. This CDR3 has 15 residues. CDR1 and CDR2 from the germline V gene are LGHNA and YNFKEQ.

The rearrangement uses TRBV7-2 and TRBJ1-2; 7 nucleotides match TRBD1. V lost 5 bases and J lost 5; bases outside the gene matches: 5. The CDR3 is 13 residues long. Per germline, CDR1 SGHTA and CDR2 FQGNSA. CDR3 in DNA: TGTGCCAGCAGCCCGGGACAGAGATATGGCTACACCTTC. Its protein product is CASSPGQRYGYTF.

The genes are TRBV21-1 and TRBJ2-2; the table assigns TRBD2, which was not confirmed against the DNA. TRBV21-1 is deemed a pseudogene. The CDR3 sequence is 13 residues long. CDR3 bases: TGTGCCAGCAGCAAGAGGAGTCCCGGGGAGCTGTTTTTT. Protein product: CASSKRSPGELFF.

The chain couples TRBV28 to TRBJ2-7, with 10 bases fitting TRBD2. Germline V gene sequence: CDR1 MDHEN, CDR2 SYDVKM. The CDR3 is 15 residues long. The ends lost 3 bases at V and 3 bases at J; junction bases unmatched: 5. The CDR3 is CASSFSGRPSYEQYF. The CDR3, as DNA: TGTGCCAGCAGTTTTAGCGGGAGGCCTAGCTACGAGCAGTACTTC. Combining the CDR3 with reference TRBV28 and TRBJ2-7 gives the whole variable domain DVKVTQSSRYLVKRTGEKVFLECVQDMDHENMFWYRQDPGLGLRLIYFSYDVKMKEKGDIPEGYSVSREKKERFSLILESASTNQTSMYLCASSFSGRPSYEQYFGPGTRLTVT.

The rearrangement uses TRBV9 and TRBJ2-3; D is perhaps TRBD1 (6 bases). Germline CDR1 reads SGDLS; CDR2 reads YYNGEE. Deletions cut 0 bases from V and 2 bases from J, with 13 bases between. This CDR3 has 16 residues. The CDR3 coding sequence is TGTGCCAGCAGCGTAGGCACAGGGTGGGCCACAGATACGCAGTATTTT. Its translation is CASSVGTGWATDTQYF.

This clone was detected once. The chain recombines TRBV27 with TRBJ2-6; 9 nucleotides line up with TRBD1. The germline gives CDR1 MNHEY, CDR2 SMNVEV (reference sequence). CDR3 size: 17 residues. The V and J ends lost 5 bases and 0 bases, in that order; junction bases with no gene match: 5. CDR3 residues: CASSPLDRGSGANVLTF. The CDR3 DNA is TGTGCCAGCAGTCCTCTGGACAGGGGCTCTGGGGCCAACGTCCTGACTTTC.

This clone was seen once. DNA for the CDR3: TGTGCCAGCAGCTTAGATCCGGCAAAAAACATTCAGTACTTC. Translated, it gives CASSLDPAKNIQYF. The chain is built from TRBV11-2 and TRBJ2-4; the D is unclear. Trimming left V 0 bases short and J 4 bases short, with 7 bases between. The CDR3 extends over 14 amino acids. Germline V CDR1 and CDR2: SGHAT, FQNNGV.